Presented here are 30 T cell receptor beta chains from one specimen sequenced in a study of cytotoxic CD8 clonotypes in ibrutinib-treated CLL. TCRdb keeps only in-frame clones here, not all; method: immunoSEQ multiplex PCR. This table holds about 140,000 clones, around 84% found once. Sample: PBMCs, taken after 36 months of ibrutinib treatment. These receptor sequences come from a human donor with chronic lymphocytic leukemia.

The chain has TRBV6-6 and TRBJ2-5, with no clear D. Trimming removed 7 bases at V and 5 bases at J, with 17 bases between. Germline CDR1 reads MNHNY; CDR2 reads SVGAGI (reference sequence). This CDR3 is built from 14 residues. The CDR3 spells CASNPPWSWETQYF. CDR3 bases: TGTGCCAGCAATCCTCCTTGGTCCTGGGAGACCCAGTACTTC.

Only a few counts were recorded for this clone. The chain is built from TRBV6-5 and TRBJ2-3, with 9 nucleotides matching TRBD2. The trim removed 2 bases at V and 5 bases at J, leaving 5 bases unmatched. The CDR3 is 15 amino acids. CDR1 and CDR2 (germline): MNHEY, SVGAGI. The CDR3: CASSYGAGGGDTQYF. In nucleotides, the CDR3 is TGTGCCAGCAGTTACGGGGCGGGAGGGGGAGATACGCAGTATTTT.

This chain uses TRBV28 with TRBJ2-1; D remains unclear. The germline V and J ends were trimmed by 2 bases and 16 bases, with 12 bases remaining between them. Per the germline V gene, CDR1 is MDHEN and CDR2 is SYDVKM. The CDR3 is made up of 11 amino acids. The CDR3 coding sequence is TGTGCCAGCAGTTTAGAAGGACGGGTCTTCTTC. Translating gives CASSLEGRVFF.

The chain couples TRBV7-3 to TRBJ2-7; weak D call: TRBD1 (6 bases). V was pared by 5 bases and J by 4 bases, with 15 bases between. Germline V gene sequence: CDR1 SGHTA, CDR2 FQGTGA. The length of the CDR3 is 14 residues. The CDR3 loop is CASSLHGTSYEQYF. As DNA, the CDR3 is TGTGCCAGCAGCCTCCACGGGACATCTTACGAGCAGTACTTC.

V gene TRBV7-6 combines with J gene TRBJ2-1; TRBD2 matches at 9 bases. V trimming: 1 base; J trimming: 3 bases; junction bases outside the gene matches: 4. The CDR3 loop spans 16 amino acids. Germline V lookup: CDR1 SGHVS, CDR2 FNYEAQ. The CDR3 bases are TGTGCCAGCAGCTTAGGTATTAGCGGGAGCTACAATGAGCAGTTCTTC. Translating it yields CASSLGISGSYNEQFF. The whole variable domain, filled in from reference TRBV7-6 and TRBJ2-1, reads GAGVSQSPRYKVTKRGQDVALRCDPISGHVSLYWYRQALGQGPEFLTYFNYEAQQDKSGLPNDRFSAERPEGSISTLTIQRTEQRDSAMYRCASSLGISGSYNEQFFGPGTRLTVL.

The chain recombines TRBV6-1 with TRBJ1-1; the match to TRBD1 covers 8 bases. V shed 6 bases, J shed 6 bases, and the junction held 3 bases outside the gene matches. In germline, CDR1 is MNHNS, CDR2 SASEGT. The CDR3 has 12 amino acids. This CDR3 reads CASSRGQAEAFF. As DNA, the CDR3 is TGTGCCAGCAGCAGGGGGCAGGCTGAAGCTTTCTTT.

DNA of the CDR3: TGCGCCAGCAGCGTGGCTCCGGGACAGGGAACAGATACGCAGTATTTT. Translation gives CASSVAPGQGTDTQYF. The rearrangement uses TRBV5-1 and TRBJ2-3, with 9 bases fitting TRBD1. CDR1 and CDR2 (germline): SGHRS, YFSETQ. The CDR3 sequence is 16 residues long. Trimming at V came to 4 bases and at J to 3 bases, leaving 9 bases not matched to a gene. Complete variable domain (other parts from reference TRBV5-1 and TRBJ2-3): KAGVTQTPRYLIKTRGQQVTLSCSPISGHRSVSWYQQTPGQGLQFLFEYFSETQRNKGNFPGRFSGRQFSNSRSEMNVSTLELGDSALYLCASSVAPGQGTDTQYFGPGTRLTVL.

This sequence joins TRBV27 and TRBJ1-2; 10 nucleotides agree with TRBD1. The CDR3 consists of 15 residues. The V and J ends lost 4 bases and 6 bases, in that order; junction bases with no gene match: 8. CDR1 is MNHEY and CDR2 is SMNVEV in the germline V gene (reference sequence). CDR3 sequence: CASSYRQGALNGYTF. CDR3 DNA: TGTGCCAGCAGTTACCGACAGGGGGCGCTTAATGGCTACACCTTC.

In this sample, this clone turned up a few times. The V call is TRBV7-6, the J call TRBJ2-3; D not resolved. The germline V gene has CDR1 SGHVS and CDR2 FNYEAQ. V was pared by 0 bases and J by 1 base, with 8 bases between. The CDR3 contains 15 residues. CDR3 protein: CASSLAHGGTDTQYF. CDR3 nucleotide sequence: TGTGCCAGCAGCTTAGCGCATGGCGGCACAGATACGCAGTATTTT.

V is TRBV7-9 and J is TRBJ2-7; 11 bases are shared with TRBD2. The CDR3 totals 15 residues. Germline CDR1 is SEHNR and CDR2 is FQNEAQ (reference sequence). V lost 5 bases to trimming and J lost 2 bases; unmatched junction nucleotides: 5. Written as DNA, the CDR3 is TGTGCCAGCAGCCCCGGGACTAGCGGCACCTACGAGCAGTACTTC. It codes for CASSPGTSGTYEQYF. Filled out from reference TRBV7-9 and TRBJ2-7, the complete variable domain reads DTGVSQNPRHKITKRGQNVTFRCDPISEHNRLYWYRQTLGQGPEFLTYFQNEAQLEKSRLLSDRFSAERPKGSFSTLEIQRTEQGDSAMYLCASSPGTSGTYEQYFGPGTRLTVT.

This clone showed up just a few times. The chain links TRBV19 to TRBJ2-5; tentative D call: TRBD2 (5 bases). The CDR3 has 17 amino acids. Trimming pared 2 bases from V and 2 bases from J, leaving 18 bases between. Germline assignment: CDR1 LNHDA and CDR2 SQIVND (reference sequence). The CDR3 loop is CASSITPSGSYQETQYF. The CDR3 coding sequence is TGTGCCAGTAGTATAACCCCCTCGGGATCGTATCAAGAGACCCAGTACTTC. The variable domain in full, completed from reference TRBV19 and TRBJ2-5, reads DGGITQSPKYLFRKEGQNVTLSCEQNLNHDAMYWYRQDPGQGLRLIYYSQIVNDFQKGDIAEGYSVSREKKESFPLTVTSAQKNPTAFYLCASSITPSGSYQETQYFGPGTRLLVL.

In nucleotides, the CDR3 is TGTGCCAGCAGCTATGACGCCGGGCTAGCAGATACGCAGTATTTT. Its protein product is CASSYDAGLADTQYF. The rearrangement links TRBV5-4 to TRBJ2-3; D is uncertain. In germline, CDR1 is SGHNT, CDR2 YYREEE (reference sequence). The CDR3 is 15 residues long. The V end lost 3 bases, the J end lost 4 bases, and 15 bases lay between the germline ends.

The CDR3 DNA reads TGTGCCAGCTCACCCTCAGGCACAGATACGCAGTATTTT. It specifies CASSPSGTDTQYF. The chain is built from TRBV18 and TRBJ2-3, with unresolved D. The V and J ends lost 3 bases and 1 base respectively, with 5 bases between them. The CDR3 is 13 amino acids. From germline, CDR1 is KGHSH and CDR2 LQKENI.

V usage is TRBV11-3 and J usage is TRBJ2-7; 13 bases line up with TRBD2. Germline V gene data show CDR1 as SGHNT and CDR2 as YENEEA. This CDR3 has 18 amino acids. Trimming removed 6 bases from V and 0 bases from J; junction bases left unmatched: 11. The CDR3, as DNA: TGTGCCAGCAGTCCGGGACTAGCGGGGCTGGAGGACTCCTACGAGCAGTACTTC. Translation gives CASSPGLAGLEDSYEQYF.

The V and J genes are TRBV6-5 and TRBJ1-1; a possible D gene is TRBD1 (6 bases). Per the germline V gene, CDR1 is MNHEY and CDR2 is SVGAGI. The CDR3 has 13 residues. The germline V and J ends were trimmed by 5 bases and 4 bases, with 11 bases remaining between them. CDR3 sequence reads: CASSLTGFTEAFF. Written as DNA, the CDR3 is TGTGCCAGCAGTCTAACAGGGTTCACTGAAGCTTTCTTT.

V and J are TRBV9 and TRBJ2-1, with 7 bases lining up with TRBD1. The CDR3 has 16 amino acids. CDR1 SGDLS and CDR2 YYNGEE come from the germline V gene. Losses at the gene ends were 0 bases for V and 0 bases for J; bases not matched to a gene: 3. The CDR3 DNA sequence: TGTGCCAGCAGCGTAGGGACAGGTTCCTCCTACAATGAGCAGTTCTTC. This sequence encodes CASSVGTGSSYNEQFF.

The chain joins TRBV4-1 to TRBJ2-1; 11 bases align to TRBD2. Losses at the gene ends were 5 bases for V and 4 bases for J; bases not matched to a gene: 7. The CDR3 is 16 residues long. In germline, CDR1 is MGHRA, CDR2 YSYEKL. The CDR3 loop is CASSGRLAGLYNEQFF. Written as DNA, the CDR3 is TGCGCCAGCAGCGGAAGACTAGCGGGGTTATACAATGAGCAGTTCTTC.

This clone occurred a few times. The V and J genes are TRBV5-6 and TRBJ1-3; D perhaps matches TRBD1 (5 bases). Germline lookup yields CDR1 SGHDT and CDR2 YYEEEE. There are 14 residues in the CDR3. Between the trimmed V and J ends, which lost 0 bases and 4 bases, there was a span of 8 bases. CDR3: CASSLARDGNTIYF. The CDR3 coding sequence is TGTGCCAGCAGCTTGGCCAGGGACGGAAACACCATATATTTT. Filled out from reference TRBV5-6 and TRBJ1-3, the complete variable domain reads DAGVTQSPTHLIKTRGQQVTLRCSPKSGHDTVSWYQQALGQGPQFIFQYYEEEERQRGNFPDRFSGHQFPNYSSELNVNALLLGDSALYLCASSLARDGNTIYFGEGSWLTVV.

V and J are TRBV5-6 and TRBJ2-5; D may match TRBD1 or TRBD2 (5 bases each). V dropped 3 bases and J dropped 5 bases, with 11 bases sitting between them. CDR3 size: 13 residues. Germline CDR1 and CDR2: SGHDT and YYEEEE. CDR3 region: CASSSRGRETQYF. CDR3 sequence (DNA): TGTGCCAGCAGCTCCCGGGGACGGGAGACCCAGTACTTC.

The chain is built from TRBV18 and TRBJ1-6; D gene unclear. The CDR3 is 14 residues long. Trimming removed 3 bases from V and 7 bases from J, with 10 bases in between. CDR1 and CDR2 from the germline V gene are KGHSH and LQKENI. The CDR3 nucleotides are TGTGCCAGCTCACCGAGAGAGCCGAATTCACCCCTCCACTTT. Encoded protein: CASSPREPNSPLHF.

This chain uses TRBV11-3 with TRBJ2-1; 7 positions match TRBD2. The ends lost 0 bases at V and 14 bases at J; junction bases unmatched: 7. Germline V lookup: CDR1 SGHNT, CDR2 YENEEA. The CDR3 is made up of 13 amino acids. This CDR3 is CASSLDWASGKFF. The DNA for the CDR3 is TGTGCCAGCAGCTTAGATTGGGCTAGCGGCAAGTTCTTC.

DNA of the CDR3: TGTGCCAGCTCACCTATGGGTCCGACCGGGGAGCTGTTTTTT. Amino acid sequence: CASSPMGPTGELFF. The V gene is TRBV18, the J gene TRBJ2-2; D is unresolved. Germline CDR1 reads KGHSH; CDR2 reads LQKENI. The CDR3 is made up of 14 amino acids. Trimming took 3 bases from V and 5 from J, leaving 10 bases between them. Full variable domain (remainder filled in from reference TRBV18 and TRBJ2-2): NAGVMQNPRHLVRRRGQEARLRCSPMKGHSHVYWYRQLPEEGLKFMVYLQKENIIDESGMPKERFSAEFPKEGPSILRIQQVVRGDSAAYFCASSPMGPTGELFFGEGSRLTVL.

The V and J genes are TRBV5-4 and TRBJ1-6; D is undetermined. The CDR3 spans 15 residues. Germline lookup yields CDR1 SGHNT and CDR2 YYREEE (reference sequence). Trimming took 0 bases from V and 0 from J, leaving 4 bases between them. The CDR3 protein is CASSLASSYNSPLHF. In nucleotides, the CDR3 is TGTGCCAGCAGCTTGGCGAGCTCCTATAATTCACCCCTCCACTTT.

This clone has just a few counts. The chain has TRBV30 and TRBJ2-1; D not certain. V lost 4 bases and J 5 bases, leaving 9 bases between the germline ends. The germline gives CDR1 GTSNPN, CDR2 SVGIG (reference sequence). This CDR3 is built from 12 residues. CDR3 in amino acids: CAWTGQNNEQFF. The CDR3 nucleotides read TGTGCCTGGACAGGCCAGAACAATGAGCAGTTCTTC.

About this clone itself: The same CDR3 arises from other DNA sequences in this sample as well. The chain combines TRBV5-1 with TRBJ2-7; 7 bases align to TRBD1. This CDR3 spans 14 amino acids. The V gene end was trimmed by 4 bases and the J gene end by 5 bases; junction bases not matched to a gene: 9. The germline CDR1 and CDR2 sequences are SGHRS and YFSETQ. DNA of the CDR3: TGCGCCAGCAGCGGAAACAGGGGTCTGGACGAGCAGTACTTC. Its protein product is CASSGNRGLDEQYF.

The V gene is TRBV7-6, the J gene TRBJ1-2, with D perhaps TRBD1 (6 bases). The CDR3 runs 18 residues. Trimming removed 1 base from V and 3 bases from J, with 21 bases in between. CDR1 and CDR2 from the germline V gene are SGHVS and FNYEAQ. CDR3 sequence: CASSLEEKTGRGDYGYTF. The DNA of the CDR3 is TGTGCCAGCAGCTTAGAGGAAAAAACAGGGAGGGGGGACTATGGCTACACCTTC.

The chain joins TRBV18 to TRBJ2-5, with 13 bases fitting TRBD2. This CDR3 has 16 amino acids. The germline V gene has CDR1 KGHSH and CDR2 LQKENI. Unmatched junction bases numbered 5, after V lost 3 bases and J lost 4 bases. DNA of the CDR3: TGTGCCAGCTCACCGAGACTAGCGGGAGGCCGAGAGACCCAGTACTTC. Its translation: CASSPRLAGGRETQYF.

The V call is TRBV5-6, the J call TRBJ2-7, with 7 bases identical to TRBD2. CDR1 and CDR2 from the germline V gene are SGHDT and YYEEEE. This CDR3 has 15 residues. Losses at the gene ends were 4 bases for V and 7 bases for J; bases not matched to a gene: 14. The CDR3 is CASSSSRTSFREQYF. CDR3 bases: TGTGCCAGCAGCAGTTCTCGGACTAGTTTCAGGGAGCAGTACTTC.

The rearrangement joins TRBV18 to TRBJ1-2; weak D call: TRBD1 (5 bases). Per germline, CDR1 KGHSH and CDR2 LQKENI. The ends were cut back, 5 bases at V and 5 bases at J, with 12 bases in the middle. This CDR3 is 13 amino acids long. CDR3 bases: TGTGCCAGCTCAGCCGACAGTCAGTATGGCTACACCTTC. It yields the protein CASSADSQYGYTF.

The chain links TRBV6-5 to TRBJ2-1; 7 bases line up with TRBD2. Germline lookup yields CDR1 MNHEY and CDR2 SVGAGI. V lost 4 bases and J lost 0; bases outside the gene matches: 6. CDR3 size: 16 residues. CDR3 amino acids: CASSSTSWSSYNEQFF. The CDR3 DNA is TGTGCCAGCAGTTCGACTAGCTGGAGCTCCTACAATGAGCAGTTCTTC.